This T cell receptor (beta chain) emerged from a study of technical replicates of blood from several donors. This CDR3 has 16 amino acids. Trimming at V came to 0 bases and at J to 7 bases, leaving 7 bases not matched to a gene. Per germline, CDR1 LGHNT and CDR2 FRNRAP. Sequenced by immunoSEQ multiplex PCR; TCRdb stores in-frame clones only, minus some. In the table there are approximately 85,000 clones, about 92% of which are singletons. The chain employs TRBV12-5 and TRBJ2-1, with 9 bases fitting TRBD1. The sample consisted of T cells isolated from PBMCs. This receptor was taken from a human donor in good health. CDR3 nucleotides: TGTGCTAGTGGTTTGGTACTAGGGACAGGGCCGAATGAGCAGTTCTTC. Translating gives CASGLVLGTGPNEQFF.